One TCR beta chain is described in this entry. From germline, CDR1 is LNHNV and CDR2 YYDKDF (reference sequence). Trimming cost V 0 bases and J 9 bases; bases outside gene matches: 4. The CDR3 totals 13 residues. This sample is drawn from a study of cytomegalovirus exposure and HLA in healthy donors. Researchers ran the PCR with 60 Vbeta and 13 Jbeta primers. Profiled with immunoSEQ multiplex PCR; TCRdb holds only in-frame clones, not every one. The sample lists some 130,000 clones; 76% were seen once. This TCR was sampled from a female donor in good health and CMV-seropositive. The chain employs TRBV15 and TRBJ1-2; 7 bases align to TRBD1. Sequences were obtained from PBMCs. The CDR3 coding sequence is TGTGCCACCAGCAGAGAGGACAGGTTCAGCTACACCTTC. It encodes CATSREDRFSYTF.